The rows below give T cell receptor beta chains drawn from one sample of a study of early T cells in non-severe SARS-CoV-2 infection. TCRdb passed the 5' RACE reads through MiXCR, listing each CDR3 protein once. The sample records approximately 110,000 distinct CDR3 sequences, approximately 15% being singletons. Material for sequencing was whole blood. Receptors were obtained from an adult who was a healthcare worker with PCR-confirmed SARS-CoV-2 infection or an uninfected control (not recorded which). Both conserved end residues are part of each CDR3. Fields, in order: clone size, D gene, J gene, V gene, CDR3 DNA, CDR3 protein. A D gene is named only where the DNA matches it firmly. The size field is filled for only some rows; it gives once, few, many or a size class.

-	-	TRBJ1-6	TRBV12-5	TGTGCTAGTGCCTCGGGGGTCTCACCCCTCCACTTT	CASASGVSPLHF
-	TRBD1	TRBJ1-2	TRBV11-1	TGTGCCAGCAGCCCCCGAACGGACAGGGGCGCGGCTGGCTACACCTTC	CASSPRTDRGAAGYTF
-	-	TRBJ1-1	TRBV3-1	TGTGCCAGCAGCCGAGGGGGGGGATCCACTGAAGCTTTCTTT	CASSRGGGSTEAFF
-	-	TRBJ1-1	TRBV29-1	TGCAGCGCTTCCGATCCTTTGAACACTGAAGCTTTCTTT	CSASDPLNTEAFF
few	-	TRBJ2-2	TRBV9	TGTGCCAGCAGCGCCGGAGGGATAAGGACCGGGGAGCTGTTTTTT	CASSAGGIRTGELFF
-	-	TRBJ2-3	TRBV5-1	TGCGCCAGCAGCACCGGACTGTCGACTAGCACAGATACGCAGTATTTT	CASSTGLSTSTDTQYF
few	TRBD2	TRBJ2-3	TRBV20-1	TGCAGTGCTAGAGCTCCTAGCGGGGGGCTCCGCACAGATACGCAGTATTTT	CSARAPSGGLRTDTQYF
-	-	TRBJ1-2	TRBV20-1	TGCAGTGCTAGTGCGCCCACTGGCTATGGCTACACCTTC	CSASAPTGYGYTF
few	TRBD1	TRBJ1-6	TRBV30	TGTGCCTGGAGTTTACAGGGGAATTCACCCCTCCACTTT	CAWSLQGNSPLHF
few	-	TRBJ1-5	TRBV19	TGTGCCAGTAGACAGGACAACCTAAATCAGCCCCAGCATTTT	CASRQDNLNQPQHF
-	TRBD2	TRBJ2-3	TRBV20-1	TGCAGTGCTCCCACTAGCGGCACAGATACGCAGTATTTT	CSAPTSGTDTQYF
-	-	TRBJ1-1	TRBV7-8	TGTGCCAGCAGCTTAAAGGGCAGGGACACTGAAGCTTTCTTT	CASSLKGRDTEAFF
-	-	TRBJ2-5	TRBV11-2	TGTGCCAGCAGCTTAGAGGGGCAAAAACAAGAGACCCAGTACTTC	CASSLEGQKQETQYF
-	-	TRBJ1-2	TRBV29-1	TGCAGCGTTGATCGGGCGGACAACTATGGCTACACCTTC	CSVDRADNYGYTF
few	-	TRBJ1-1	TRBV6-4	TGTGCCAGCAGAAGACAGCAGAACACTGAAGCTTTCTTT	CASRRQQNTEAFF
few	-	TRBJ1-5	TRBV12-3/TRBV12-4	TGTGCCAGCAGCCCTGGGGGGAGTAGCAATCAGCCCCAGCATTTT	CASSPGGSSNQPQHF
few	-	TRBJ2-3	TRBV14	TGTGCCAGCAGCTCCCAGGGCGGGGTTATGGATACGCAGTATTTT	CASSSQGGVMDTQYF
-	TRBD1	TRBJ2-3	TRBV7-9	TGTGCCAGCAGCTCGAGGGACAGGGCTTCGGATACGCAGTATTTT	CASSSRDRASDTQYF
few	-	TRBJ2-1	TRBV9	TGTGCCAGCAGCCCCCTACTAGTTATAAATGAGCAGTTCTTC	CASSPLLVINEQFF
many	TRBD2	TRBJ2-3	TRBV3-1	TGTGCCAGCAGCCGTAGCGGGGCTGATACGCAGTATTTT	CASSRSGADTQYF
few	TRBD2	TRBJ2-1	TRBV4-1	TGCGCCAGCAGCGCTCCCTGGGCGGGGGGCTCCGGAGATGAGCAGTTCTTC	CASSAPWAGGSGDEQFF
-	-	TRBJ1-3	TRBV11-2	TGTGCCAGCAGCTCTTACAGGGCTTACACCATATATTTT	CASSSYRAYTIYF
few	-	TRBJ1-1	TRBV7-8	TGTGCCAGCAGCTATTGGAGGGGCACTGAAGCTTTCTTT	CASSYWRGTEAFF
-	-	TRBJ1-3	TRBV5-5	TGTGCCAGCAGCCCTTTGACAGGTGCAGAATCTGGAAACACCATATATTTT	CASSPLTGAESGNTIYF
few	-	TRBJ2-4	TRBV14	TGTGCCAGCAGCAAAACAGGGGACTTCAACATTCAGTACTTC	CASSKTGDFNIQYF
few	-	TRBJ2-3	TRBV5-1	TGCGCCAGCAGCTTGGCGTCACCTAGCACAGATACGCAGTATTTT	CASSLASPSTDTQYF
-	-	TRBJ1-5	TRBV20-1	TGCAGCCGTGGTAGCGGCAATCAGCCCCAGCATTTT	CSRGSGNQPQHF
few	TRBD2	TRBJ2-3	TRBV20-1	TGCAGTGCTGCCGAAACGGGGGGGCCGCAGTATTTT	CSAAETGGPQYF
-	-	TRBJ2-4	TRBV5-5	TGTGCCAGCAGCCCCAGGATGCAGGGGACGGCCAAAAACATTCAGTACTTC	CASSPRMQGTAKNIQYF
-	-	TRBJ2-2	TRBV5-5	TGTGCCAGCAGCCCACTTCCCACCGGGGAGCTGTTTTTT	CASSPLPTGELFF
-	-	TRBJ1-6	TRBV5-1	TGCGCCAGCAGCTTAGACAAAAACTCACCCCTCCACTTT	CASSLDKNSPLHF
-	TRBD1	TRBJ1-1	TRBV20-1	TGCAGTGCTAGAACAGGGGTTAAGACTGAAGCTTTCTTT	CSARTGVKTEAFF
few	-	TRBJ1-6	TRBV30	TGTGCCTGGAGTACTGGTCTTACGGCCCTCCACTTT	CAWSTGLTALHF
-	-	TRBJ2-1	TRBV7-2	TGTGCCAGCAGCTTATTGGGGAATAATGAGCAGTTCTTC	CASSLLGNNEQFF
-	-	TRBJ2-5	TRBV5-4	TGTGCCAGCAGCTTGGGAGTTTCGCAAGAGACCCAGTACTTC	CASSLGVSQETQYF
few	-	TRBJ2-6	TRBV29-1	TGCAGCGTTGACGCTGGGGCCAACGTCCTGACTTTC	CSVDAGANVLTF
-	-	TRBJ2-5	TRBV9	TGTGCCAGCAGCGTGAGGGGTAGCGGCCAAGAGACCCAGTACTTC	CASSVRGSGQETQYF
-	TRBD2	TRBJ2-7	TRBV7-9	TGTGCCAGCAGCTTATCGATAGCGGGGGGTCCCTCCGACGAGCAGTACTTC	CASSLSIAGGPSDEQYF
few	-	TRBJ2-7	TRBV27	TGTGCCAGCAGCACCCCTGGGGCGTACGAGCAGTACTTC	CASSTPGAYEQYF
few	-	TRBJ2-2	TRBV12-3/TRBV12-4	TGTGCCAGCAGCCTAGGGGCGGCTAGGACCGGGGAGCTGTTTTTT	CASSLGAARTGELFF
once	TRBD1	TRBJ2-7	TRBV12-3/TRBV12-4	TGTGCCAGCAGTTTAGGGGACAGGCCGTCCTACGAGCAGTACTTC	CASSLGDRPSYEQYF
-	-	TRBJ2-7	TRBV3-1	TGTGCCAGCAGCCCCCCGGGCGCGTCCCCTTACGAGCAGTACTTC	CASSPPGASPYEQYF
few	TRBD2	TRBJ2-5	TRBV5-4	TGTGCCAGCAGCCCCACTAGCGGGGAAGAGACCCAGTACTTC	CASSPTSGEETQYF
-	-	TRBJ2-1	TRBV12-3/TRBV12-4	TGTGCCAGCAGAAGCCGGGAGCCTTTTGGGCAGTTCTTC	CASRSREPFGQFF
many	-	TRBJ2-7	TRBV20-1	TGCAGTGCTAGAGGGACGGGGCCCTACGAGCAGTACTTC	CSARGTGPYEQYF
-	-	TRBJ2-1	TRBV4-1	TGCGCCAGCAGCCGGGACCGGGTGTCTGGCAATGAGCAGTTCTTC	CASSRDRVSGNEQFF
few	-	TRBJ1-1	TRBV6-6	TGTGCCAGCAGGACCCGGGACGGCAGTGAAGCTTTCTTT	CASRTRDGSEAFF
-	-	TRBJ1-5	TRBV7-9	TGTGTCAGCAGCTTAGGAGGTTCGTATCAGCCCCAGCATTTT	CVSSLGGSYQPQHF
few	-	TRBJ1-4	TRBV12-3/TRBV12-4	TGTGCCAGCAGTTGGACGGTTGCAACTAATGAAAAACTGTTTTTT	CASSWTVATNEKLFF
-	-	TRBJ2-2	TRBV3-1	TGTGCCAGCAGCCAGGAGGGAACCGGGGAGCTGTTTTTT	CASSQEGTGELFF